These 11 T cell receptor beta chains were all obtained from the same sample, sequenced in a study of hypomethylating agent response in myelodysplastic syndrome. The data were produced by immunoSEQ multiplex PCR, yet TCRdb's version contains in-frame clones alone and is incomplete. Among roughly 4,000 clones listed, about 88% were seen once. The sample was bone marrow, taken before or after starting hypomethylating agent treatment for myelodysplastic syndrome (not recorded which). Receptor source: a human donor with myelodysplastic syndrome.

The CDR3 nucleotides read TGTGCCAGCAGTCCGTCGGGACAGACACTCAGGGGGGAAAAACTGTTTTTT. Its protein product is CASSPSGQTLRGEKLFF. The chain employs TRBV27 and TRBJ1-4; 7 nucleotides agree with TRBD1. Germline V gene sequence: CDR1 MNHEY, CDR2 SMNVEV (reference sequence). The CDR3 has 17 residues. V trimming: 5 bases; J trimming: 8 bases; junction bases outside the gene matches: 17.

The chain has TRBV18 and TRBJ2-7; 12 nucleotides line up with TRBD2. CDR3 length: 14 residues. Looked up from germline, CDR1 is KGHSH and CDR2 is LQKENI. V trimming: 8 bases; J trimming: 3 bases; junction bases outside the gene matches: 5. The CDR3 DNA sequence: TGTGCCAGCCGAACTAGCGGGGGGAACTACGAGCAGTACTTC. It specifies CASRTSGGNYEQYF.

The chain is built from TRBV2 and TRBJ1-5; D gene ambiguous. The germline V gene has CDR1 SNHLY and CDR2 FYNNEI. This CDR3 is 14 amino acids long. The V end was cut by 7 bases, the J end by 6 bases, with 16 bases between. CDR3 sequence: CASIAGGEGQPQHF. CDR3 in DNA: TGTGCCAGCATAGCCGGTGGGGAGGGTCAGCCCCAGCATTTT.

Only one count was recorded for this clone. The chain carries TRBV5-4 and TRBJ1-3; D might be TRBD1 (5 bases). Germline CDR1 and CDR2: SGHNT and YYREEE (reference sequence). V was pared by 4 bases and J by 0 bases, with 17 bases between. This CDR3 region has 17 residues. CDR3 amino acids: CASSLGGASPSGNTIYF. The DNA of the CDR3 is TGTGCCAGCAGCCTGGGTGGGGCAAGCCCCTCTGGAAACACCATATATTTT.

The chain recombines TRBV6-1 with TRBJ2-7, with TRBD1 matching over 9 bases. The junction had 8 bases not matched to a gene; V was cut back by 3 bases and J by 5 bases. Germline V lookup: CDR1 MNHNS, CDR2 SASEGT. The CDR3 contains 15 residues. The CDR3 spells CASSDMGQGVHEQYF. The CDR3 coding sequence is TGTGCCAGCAGTGATATGGGACAGGGTGTCCACGAGCAGTACTTC.

This clone showed up just once. This chain links TRBV15 with TRBJ2-5, with no clear D. The CDR3 sequence is 12 residues long. V shed 5 bases and J shed 5 bases, with 9 bases lying between them. Germline V CDR1 and CDR2: LNHNV, YYDKDF (reference sequence). CDR3 residues: CATSGLRETQYF. In DNA, the CDR3 is TGTGCCACCAGCGGCCTCCGGGAGACCCAGTACTTC. Looking up the rest from reference TRBV15 and TRBJ2-5 gives the full variable domain: DAMVIQNPRYQVTQFGKPVTLSCSQTLNHNVMYWYQQKSSQAPKLLFHYYDKDFNNEADTPDNFQSRRPNTSFCFLDIRSPGLGDTAMYLCATSGLRETQYFGPGTRLLVL.

This clone was counted between two and nine times. J is TRBJ1-1 and V is TRBV9; weak D call: TRBD1 (6 bases). Between the trimmed V and J ends, which lost 3 bases and 2 bases, there was a span of 11 bases. CDR3 length equals 14 residues. Germline V lookup: CDR1 SGDLS, CDR2 YYNGEE. In DNA form, the CDR3 reads TGTGCCAGCAGCGCACAGGGTCGTAACACTGAAGCTTTCTTT. Encoded protein: CASSAQGRNTEAFF.

The chain links TRBV12-5 to TRBJ1-3; tentatively, D is TRBD1 (6 bases). Germline V CDR1 and CDR2: LGHNT, FRNRAP. V dropped 3 bases and J dropped 2 bases, with 8 bases sitting between them. This CDR3 has 14 amino acids. The CDR3 sequence: CASGLGGAGNTIYF. Here the CDR3 DNA reads TGTGCTAGTGGTTTAGGGGGTGCTGGAAACACCATATATTTT. Combining the CDR3 with reference TRBV12-5 and TRBJ1-3 gives the whole variable domain DARVTQTPRHKVTEMGQEVTMRCQPILGHNTVFWYRQTMMQGLELLAYFRNRAPLDDSGMPKDRFSAEMPDATLATLKIQPSEPRDSAVYFCASGLGGAGNTIYFGEGSWLTVV.

This chain connects TRBV28 to TRBJ2-2; maybe TRBD1 (6 bases). V was shortened by 5 bases and J by 5 bases, with 15 bases between the two germline ends. The germline V gene encodes CDR1 MDHEN and CDR2 SYDVKM. The CDR3 spans 15 residues. The CDR3: CASSHLTGSTGELFF. The CDR3 DNA sequence: TGTGCCAGCAGTCACCTAACAGGGAGTACCGGGGAGCTGTTTTTT.

The chain carries TRBV9 and TRBJ1-1; a weak D match, TRBD1 (6 bases). Per the germline V gene, CDR1 is SGDLS and CDR2 is YYNGEE. The CDR3 is 13 residues long. The V end was cut by 3 bases, the J end by 11 bases, with 17 bases between. As DNA, the CDR3 is TGTGCCAGCAGCGAGGGGGTTGGTTCGGAGGCTTTCTTT. Translating gives CASSEGVGSEAFF.

The CDR3 nucleotides are TGTGCCAGCTCACCCCCGGGAGCAACTAATGAAAAACTGTTTTTT. Translation gives CASSPPGATNEKLFF. The chain joins TRBV18 to TRBJ1-4; D unclear. V lost 3 bases to trimming and J lost 0 bases, with 8 bases between them. CDR3 length: 15 amino acids. Germline V gene sequence: CDR1 KGHSH, CDR2 LQKENI.